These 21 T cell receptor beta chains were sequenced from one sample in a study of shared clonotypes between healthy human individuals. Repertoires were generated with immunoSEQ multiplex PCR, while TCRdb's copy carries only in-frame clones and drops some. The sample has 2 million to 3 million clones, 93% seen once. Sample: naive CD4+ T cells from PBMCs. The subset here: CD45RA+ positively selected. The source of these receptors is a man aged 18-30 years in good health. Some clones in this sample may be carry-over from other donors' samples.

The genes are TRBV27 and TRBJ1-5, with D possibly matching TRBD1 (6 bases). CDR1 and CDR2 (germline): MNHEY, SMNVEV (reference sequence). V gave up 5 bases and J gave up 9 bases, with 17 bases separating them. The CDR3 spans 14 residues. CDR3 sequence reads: CASSDRSRGGPQHF. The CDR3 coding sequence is TGTGCCAGCAGTGACAGGAGCCGAGGGGGGCCCCAGCATTTT.

This chain's CDR3 is CASRREAYYEQYF. DNA for the CDR3: TGCGCCAGCAGGCGGGAAGCCTACTACGAGCAGTACTTC. The chain joins TRBV5-1 to TRBJ2-7, with D perhaps TRBD2 (6 bases). Germline V gene data show CDR1 as SGHRS and CDR2 as YFSETQ. This CDR3 is built from 13 residues. V shed 5 bases and J shed 3 bases, with 12 bases lying between them.

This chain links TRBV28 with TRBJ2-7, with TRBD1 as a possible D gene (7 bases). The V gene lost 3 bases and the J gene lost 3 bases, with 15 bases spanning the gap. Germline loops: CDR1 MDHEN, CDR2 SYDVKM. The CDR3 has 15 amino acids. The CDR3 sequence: CASSFLMQGGYEQYF. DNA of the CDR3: TGTGCCAGCAGTTTTCTTATGCAGGGGGGCTACGAGCAGTACTTC.

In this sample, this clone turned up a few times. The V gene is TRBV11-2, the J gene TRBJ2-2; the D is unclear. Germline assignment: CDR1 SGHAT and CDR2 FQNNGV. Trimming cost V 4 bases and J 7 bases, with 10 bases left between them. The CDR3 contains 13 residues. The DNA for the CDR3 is TGTGCCAGCAGCTCCGGGTTGCTCGGGGAGCTGTTTTTT. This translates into CASSSGLLGELFF.

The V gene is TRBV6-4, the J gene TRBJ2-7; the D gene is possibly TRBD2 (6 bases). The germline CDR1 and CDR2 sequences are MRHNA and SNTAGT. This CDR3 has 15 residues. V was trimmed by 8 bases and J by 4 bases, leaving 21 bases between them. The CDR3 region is CASRGALPGGYEQYF. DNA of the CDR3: TGTGCCAGCCGCGGGGCGCTGCCAGGTGGGTACGAGCAGTACTTC.

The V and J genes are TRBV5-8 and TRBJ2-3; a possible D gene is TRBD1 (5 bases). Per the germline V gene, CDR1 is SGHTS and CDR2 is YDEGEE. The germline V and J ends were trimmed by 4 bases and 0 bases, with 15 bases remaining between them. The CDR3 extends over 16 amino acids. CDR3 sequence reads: CASSLVRGWSTDTQYF. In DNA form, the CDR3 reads TGTGCCAGCAGCCTCGTTAGGGGATGGAGCACAGATACGCAGTATTTT.

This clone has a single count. The CDR3 DNA sequence: TGTGCCAGCAGCAATCTGGTGGGTCCTGGAAACACCATATATTTT. It is translated as CASSNLVGPGNTIYF. The genes are TRBV7-8 and TRBJ1-3; D unclear. The germline V gene encodes CDR1 SGHVS and CDR2 FQNEAQ. The CDR3 consists of 15 residues. V was clipped by 5 bases and J by 2 bases, with 13 bases between them.

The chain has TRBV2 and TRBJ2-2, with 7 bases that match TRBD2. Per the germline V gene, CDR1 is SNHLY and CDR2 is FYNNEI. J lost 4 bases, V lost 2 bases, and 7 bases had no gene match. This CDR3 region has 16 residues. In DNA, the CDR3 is TGTGCCAGCAGTGAATCCGGGGGGAAGGGCACCGGGGAGCTGTTTTTT. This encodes CASSESGGKGTGELFF. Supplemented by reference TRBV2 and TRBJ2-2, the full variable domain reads EPEVTQTPSHQVTQMGQEVILRCVPISNHLYFYWYRQILGQKVEFLVSFYNNEISEKSEIFDDQFSVERPDGSNFTLKIRSTKLEDSAMYFCASSESGGKGTGELFFGEGSRLTVL.

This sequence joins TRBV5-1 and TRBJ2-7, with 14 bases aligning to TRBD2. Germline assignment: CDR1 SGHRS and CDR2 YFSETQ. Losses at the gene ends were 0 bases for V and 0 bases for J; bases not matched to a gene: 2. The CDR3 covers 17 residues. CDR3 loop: CASSLGLAGGDSYEQYF. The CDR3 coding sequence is TGCGCCAGCAGCTTGGGACTAGCGGGAGGGGACTCCTACGAGCAGTACTTC. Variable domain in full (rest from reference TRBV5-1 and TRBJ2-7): KAGVTQTPRYLIKTRGQQVTLSCSPISGHRSVSWYQQTPGQGLQFLFEYFSETQRNKGNFPGRFSGRQFSNSRSEMNVSTLELGDSALYLCASSLGLAGGDSYEQYFGPGTRLTVT.

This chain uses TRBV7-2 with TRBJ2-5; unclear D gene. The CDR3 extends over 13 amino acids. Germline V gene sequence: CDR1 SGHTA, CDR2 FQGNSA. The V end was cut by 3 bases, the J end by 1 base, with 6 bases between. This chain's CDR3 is CASSFSRQETQYF. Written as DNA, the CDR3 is TGTGCCAGCAGCTTCAGCCGCCAAGAGACCCAGTACTTC.

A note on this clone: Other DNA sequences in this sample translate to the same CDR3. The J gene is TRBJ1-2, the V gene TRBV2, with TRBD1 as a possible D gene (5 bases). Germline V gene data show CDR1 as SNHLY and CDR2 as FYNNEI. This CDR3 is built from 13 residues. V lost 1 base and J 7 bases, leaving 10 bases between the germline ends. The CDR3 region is CASSEGGRGGYTF. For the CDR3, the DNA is TGTGCCAGCAGTGAAGGGGGAAGGGGTGGCTACACCTTC.

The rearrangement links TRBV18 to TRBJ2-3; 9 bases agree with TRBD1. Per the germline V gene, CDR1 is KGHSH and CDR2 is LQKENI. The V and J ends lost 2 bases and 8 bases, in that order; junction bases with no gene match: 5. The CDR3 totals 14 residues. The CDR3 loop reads CASSPSTGQGTQYF. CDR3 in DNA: TGTGCCAGCTCACCATCGACGGGACAGGGTACGCAGTATTTT.

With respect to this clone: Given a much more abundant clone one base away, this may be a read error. The CDR3 DNA reads TGTGCCAGCAGTTTCCAAGAGACCCAGTACTTC. This gives the protein CASSFQETQYF. The chain carries TRBV11-3 and TRBJ2-5; D uncertain. Germline V gene data show CDR1 as SGHNT and CDR2 as YENEEA. The CDR3 has 11 residues. V was cut by 6 bases and J by 1 base, with 3 bases left in between.

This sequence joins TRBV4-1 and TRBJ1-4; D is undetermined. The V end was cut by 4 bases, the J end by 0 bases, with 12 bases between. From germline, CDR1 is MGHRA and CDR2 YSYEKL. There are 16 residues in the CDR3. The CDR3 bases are TGCGCCAGCAGCCGAGAAAGGACGGCAACTAATGAAAAACTGTTTTTT. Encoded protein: CASSRERTATNEKLFF.

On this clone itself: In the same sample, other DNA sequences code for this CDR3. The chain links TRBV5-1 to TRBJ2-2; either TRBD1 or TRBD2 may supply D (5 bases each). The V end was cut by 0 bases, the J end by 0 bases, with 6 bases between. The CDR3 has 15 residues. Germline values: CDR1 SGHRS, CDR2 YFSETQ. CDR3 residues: CASSLGDPNTGELFF. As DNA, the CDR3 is TGCGCCAGCAGCTTGGGGGACCCGAACACCGGGGAGCTGTTTTTT.

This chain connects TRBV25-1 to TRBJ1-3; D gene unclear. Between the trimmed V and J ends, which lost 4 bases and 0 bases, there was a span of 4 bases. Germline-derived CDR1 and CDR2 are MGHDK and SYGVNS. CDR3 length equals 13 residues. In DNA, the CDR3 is TGTGCCAGCAGTGTAAACTCTGGAAACACCATATATTTT. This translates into CASSVNSGNTIYF. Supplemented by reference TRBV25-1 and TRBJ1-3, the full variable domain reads EADIYQTPRYLVIGTGKKITLECSQTMGHDKMYWYQQDPGMELHLIHYSYGVNSTEKGDLSSESTVSRIRTEHFPLTLESARPSHTSQYLCASSVNSGNTIYFGEGSWLTVV.

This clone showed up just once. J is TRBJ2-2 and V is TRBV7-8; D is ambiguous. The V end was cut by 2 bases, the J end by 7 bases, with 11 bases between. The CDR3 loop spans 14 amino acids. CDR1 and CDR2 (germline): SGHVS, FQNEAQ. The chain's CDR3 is CASSLRSWDGELFF. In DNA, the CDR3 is TGTGCCAGCAGCTTAAGGTCCTGGGACGGGGAGCTGTTTTTT.

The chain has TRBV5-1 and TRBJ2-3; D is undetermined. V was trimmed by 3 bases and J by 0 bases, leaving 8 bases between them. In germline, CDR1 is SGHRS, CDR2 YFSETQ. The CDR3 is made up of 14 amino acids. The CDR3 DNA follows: TGCGCCAGCAGCTCGGACCCCAGCACAGATACGCAGTATTTT. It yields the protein CASSSDPSTDTQYF.

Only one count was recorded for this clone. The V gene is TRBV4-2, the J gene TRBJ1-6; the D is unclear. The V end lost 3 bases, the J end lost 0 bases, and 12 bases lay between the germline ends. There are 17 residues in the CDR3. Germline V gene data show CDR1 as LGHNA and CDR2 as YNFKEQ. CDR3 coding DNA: TGTGCCAGCAGCCACCTGGACCGGAGCTCCTATAATTCACCCCTCCACTTT. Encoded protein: CASSHLDRSSYNSPLHF.

This CDR3 reads CSVGELTALTDTQYF. CDR3 sequence (DNA): TGCAGCGTTGGGGAACTGACAGCGTTAACAGATACGCAGTATTTT. This chain uses TRBV29-1 with TRBJ2-3, with D maybe TRBD1 (5 bases). The CDR3 covers 15 residues. The V and J ends lost 4 bases and 3 bases respectively, with 17 bases between them. CDR1 and CDR2 (germline): SQVTM, ANQGSEA.

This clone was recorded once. CDR3 protein: CASLTPRNYGYTF. CDR3 coding DNA: TGTGCCAGCCTTACCCCCCGTAACTATGGCTACACCTTC. This chain connects TRBV28 to TRBJ1-2; D call uncertain. Germline CDR1 MDHEN, CDR2 SYDVKM. The CDR3 contains 13 residues. The V and J ends lost 8 bases and 1 base respectively, with 11 bases between them.